This T cell receptor (beta chain) was recovered during a study of cytomegalovirus exposure and HLA in healthy donors. Study conclusions and caveats: It was in a later analysis that TCR association rates were seen to vary by HLA locus, highest for DRB1 and lowest for HLA-C.

For this clone: Its target is not known.

PCR primers comprised 60 Vbeta and 13 Jbeta primers. Profiled with immunoSEQ multiplex PCR; TCRdb holds only in-frame clones, not every one. The sample holds approximately 170,000 clones; 65% to 80% are singletons and the top ten take under 5.5%. Germline CDR1 GTSNPN, CDR2 SVGIG (reference sequence). The CDR3 loop spans 15 amino acids. V was pared by 3 bases and J by 0 bases, with 12 bases between. The receptor comes from a man between 18 and 35 years old in good health and CMV-seropositive. The sample was PBMCs. This sequence joins TRBV30 and TRBJ2-1; a weak D match, TRBD2 (5 bases). The DNA of the CDR3 is TGTGCCTGGAGGACGACTACCCGCTCCTACAATGAGCAGTTCTTC. Its protein product is CAWRTTTRSYNEQFF.